This TCR beta chain comes out of a study of long-term antiretroviral therapy in people with HIV. Points from the study as a whole: Even long-term ART left TRB diversity below transplant donor controls, despite gains.

This clone has a handful of counts. Its antigen is unidentified. V was shortened by 2 bases and J by 3 bases, with 19 bases between the two germline ends. CDR1 is SNHLY, CDR2 FYNNEI, per germline. This CDR3 region has 18 residues. Sequencing used immunoSEQ v3.0 at survey level. TCRdb keeps only in-frame clones here, not all; method: immunoSEQ multiplex PCR. In the table there are roughly 20,000 clones, around 85% of which are singletons. The input for sequencing was unsorted PBMCs, taken about 4 years after starting antiretroviral therapy. The chain links TRBV2 to TRBJ2-2; D is ambiguous. The sequence derives from a man between 18 and 29 years old with HIV. CDR3 loop: CASSERVVLGFHTGELFF. The CDR3 DNA reads TGTGCCAGCAGTGAACGGGTGGTGTTGGGGTTCCACACCGGGGAGCTGTTTTTT. The variable domain in full, with the rest retrieved from reference TRBV2 and TRBJ2-2, is EPEVTQTPSHQVTQMGQEVILRCVPISNHLYFYWYRQILGQKVEFLVSFYNNEISEKSEIFDDQFSVERPDGSNFTLKIRSTKLEDSAMYFCASSERVVLGFHTGELFFGEGSRLTVL.